The rows below give T cell receptor beta chains drawn from one sample of a study of naive and memory T cell subsets. Each CDR3 protein gets one entry after TCRdb re-called the 5' RACE reads with MiXCR. The table lists roughly 62,000 distinct CDR3 sequences, 8% of them singletons, with 15% to 20% in the top ten. The receptors were sampled from a female donor in good health. Both conserved end residues are part of each CDR3. Each record gives: clone size, J gene, V gene, CDR3 protein. Size is omitted from some rows. Given values are once, few, many or a class for expanded clones.

clone_size: many
j_call: TRBJ1-1
v_call: TRBV28
cdr3_aa: CASSLGDRYLLNTEAFF

clone_size: NA
j_call: TRBJ2-7
v_call: TRBV18
cdr3_aa: CASLPGLDPYEQYF

clone_size: few
j_call: TRBJ2-2
v_call: TRBV7-2
cdr3_aa: CASSSPHTSPGELFF

clone_size: NA
j_call: TRBJ2-7
v_call: TRBV27
cdr3_aa: CASRGLARNEQYF

clone_size: few
j_call: TRBJ2-3
v_call: TRBV4-1
cdr3_aa: CASSQEETTPGLAGFGDTQYF

clone_size: many
j_call: TRBJ1-2
v_call: TRBV14
cdr3_aa: CASSPQRSNYGYTF

clone_size: NA
j_call: TRBJ2-1
v_call: TRBV7-9
cdr3_aa: CASSFTPTGRDYNEQFF

clone_size: NA
j_call: TRBJ1-1
v_call: TRBV5-1
cdr3_aa: CASSFTGPEAFF

clone_size: few
j_call: TRBJ2-2
v_call: TRBV4-1
cdr3_aa: CASSQGGLAATGELFF

clone_size: few
j_call: TRBJ1-6
v_call: TRBV12-5
cdr3_aa: CASGWTSTYSPLHF

clone_size: many
j_call: TRBJ2-3
v_call: TRBV28
cdr3_aa: CASSLKGLGPTDTQYF

clone_size: few
j_call: TRBJ2-4
v_call: TRBV13
cdr3_aa: CASSLRGLRIQYF

clone_size: NA
j_call: TRBJ2-2
v_call: TRBV6-5
cdr3_aa: CASTKTGGRNTGELFF

clone_size: many
j_call: TRBJ1-2
v_call: TRBV6-5
cdr3_aa: CASSYFGRFPRGGYTF

clone_size: many
j_call: TRBJ2-3
v_call: TRBV12-3/TRBV12-4
cdr3_aa: CASSLPGGTDTQYF

clone_size: once
j_call: TRBJ2-2
v_call: TRBV5-1
cdr3_aa: CASSRGTGVTGELFF

clone_size: NA
j_call: TRBJ2-7
v_call: TRBV2
cdr3_aa: CASSDSGYPSGEQYF

clone_size: NA
j_call: TRBJ2-7
v_call: TRBV5-6
cdr3_aa: CASSFGGRGNEQYF

clone_size: many
j_call: TRBJ1-2
v_call: TRBV10-3
cdr3_aa: CAIRSGQLNYGYTF

clone_size: few
j_call: TRBJ1-2
v_call: TRBV6-5
cdr3_aa: CASSLQGGYGYTF

clone_size: NA
j_call: TRBJ1-1
v_call: TRBV3-1
cdr3_aa: CASSQTRGSEAFF

clone_size: NA
j_call: TRBJ2-7
v_call: TRBV6-5
cdr3_aa: CASRTTDRVASEQYF

clone_size: NA
j_call: TRBJ2-5
v_call: TRBV3-1
cdr3_aa: CASSQLLDRQETQYF

clone_size: NA
j_call: TRBJ2-7
v_call: TRBV20-1
cdr3_aa: CSANGQPYEQYF

clone_size: NA
j_call: TRBJ2-7
v_call: TRBV2
cdr3_aa: CASSEFLAGGEQYF

clone_size: few
j_call: TRBJ2-7
v_call: TRBV9
cdr3_aa: CASSMGTGYEQYF